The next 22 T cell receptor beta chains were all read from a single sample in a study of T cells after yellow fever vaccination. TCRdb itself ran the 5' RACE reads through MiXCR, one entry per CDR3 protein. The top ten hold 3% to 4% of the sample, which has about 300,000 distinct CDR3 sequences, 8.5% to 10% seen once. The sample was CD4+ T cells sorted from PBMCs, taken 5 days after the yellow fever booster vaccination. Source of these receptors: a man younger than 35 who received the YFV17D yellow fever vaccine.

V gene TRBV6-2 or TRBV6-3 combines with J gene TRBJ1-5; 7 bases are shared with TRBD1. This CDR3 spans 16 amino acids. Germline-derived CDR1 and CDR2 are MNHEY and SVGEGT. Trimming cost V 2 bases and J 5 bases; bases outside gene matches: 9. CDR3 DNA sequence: TGTGCCAGCAGTTACCCTAACAGGGGAGGCGATCAGCCCCAGCATTTT. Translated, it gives CASSYPNRGGDQPQHF.

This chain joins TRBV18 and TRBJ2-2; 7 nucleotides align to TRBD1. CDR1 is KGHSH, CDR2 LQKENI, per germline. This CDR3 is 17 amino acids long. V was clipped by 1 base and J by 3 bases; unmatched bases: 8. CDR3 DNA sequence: TGTGCCAGCTCACCACTCAAGACAGGGTCGGACACCGGGGAGCTGTTTTTT. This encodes CASSPLKTGSDTGELFF.

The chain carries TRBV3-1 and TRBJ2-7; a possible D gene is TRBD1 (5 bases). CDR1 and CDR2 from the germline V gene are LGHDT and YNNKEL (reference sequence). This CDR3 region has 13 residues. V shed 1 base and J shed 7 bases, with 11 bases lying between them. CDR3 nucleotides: TGTGCCAGCAGCCAAGGCTTGAAGGGGGAGCAGTACGTC. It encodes CASSQGLKGEQYV.

CDR3 sequence reads: CASTGSGRFYGYTF. The CDR3 DNA reads TGTGCCAGTACGGGCAGTGGCAGATTTTATGGCTACACCTTC. The rearrangement joins TRBV19 to TRBJ1-2, with D hard to call. V was trimmed by 7 bases and J by 5 bases, leaving 17 bases between them. Germline assignment: CDR1 LNHDA and CDR2 SQIVND (reference sequence). This CDR3 comprises 14 residues.

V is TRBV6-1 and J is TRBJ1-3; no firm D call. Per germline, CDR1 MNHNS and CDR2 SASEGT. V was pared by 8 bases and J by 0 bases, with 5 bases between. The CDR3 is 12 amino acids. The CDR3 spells CASATSGNTIYF. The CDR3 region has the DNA TGTGCCAGCGCTACCTCTGGAAACACCATATATTTT.

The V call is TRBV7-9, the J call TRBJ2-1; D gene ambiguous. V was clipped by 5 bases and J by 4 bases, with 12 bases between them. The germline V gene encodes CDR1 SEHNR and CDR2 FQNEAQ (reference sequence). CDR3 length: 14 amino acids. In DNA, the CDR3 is TGTGCCAGCAGCCATACCGAGAAGTACAATGAGCAGTTCTTC. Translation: CASSHTEKYNEQFF.

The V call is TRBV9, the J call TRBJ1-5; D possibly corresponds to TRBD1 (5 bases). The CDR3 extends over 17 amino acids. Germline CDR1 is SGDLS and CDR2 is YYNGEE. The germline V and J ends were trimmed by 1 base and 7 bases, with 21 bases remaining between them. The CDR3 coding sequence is TGTGCCAGCAGCGTAACCGGTCCCAGGGTGACTGGCCAGCCCCAGCATTTT. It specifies CASSVTGPRVTGQPQHF. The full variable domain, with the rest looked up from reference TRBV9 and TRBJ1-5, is DSGVTQTPKHLITATGQRVTLRCSPRSGDLSVYWYQQSLDQGLQFLIQYYNGEERAKGNILERFSAQQFPDLHSELNLSSLELGDSALYFCASSVTGPRVTGQPQHFGDGTRLSIL.

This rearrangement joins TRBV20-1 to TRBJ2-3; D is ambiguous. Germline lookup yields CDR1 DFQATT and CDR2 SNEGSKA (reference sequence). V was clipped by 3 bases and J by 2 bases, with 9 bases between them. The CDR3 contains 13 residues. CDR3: CSASLPHTDTQYF. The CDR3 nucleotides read TGCAGTGCTAGTCTCCCCCACACAGATACGCAGTATTTT.

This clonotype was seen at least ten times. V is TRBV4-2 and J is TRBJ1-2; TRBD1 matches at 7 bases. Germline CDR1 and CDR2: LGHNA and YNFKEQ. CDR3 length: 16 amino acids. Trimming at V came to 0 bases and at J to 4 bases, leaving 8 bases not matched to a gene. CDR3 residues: CASSQELRGPTYGYTF. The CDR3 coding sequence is TGTGCCAGCAGCCAAGAGCTAAGGGGGCCCACCTATGGCTACACCTTC.

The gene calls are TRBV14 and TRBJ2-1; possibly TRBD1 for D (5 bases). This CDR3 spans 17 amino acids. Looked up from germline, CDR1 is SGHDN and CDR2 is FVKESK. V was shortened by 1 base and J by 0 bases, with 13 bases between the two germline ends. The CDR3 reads CASSQGTGTSSYNEQFF. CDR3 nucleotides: TGTGCCAGCAGCCAAGGAACAGGCACAAGCTCCTACAATGAGCAGTTCTTC.

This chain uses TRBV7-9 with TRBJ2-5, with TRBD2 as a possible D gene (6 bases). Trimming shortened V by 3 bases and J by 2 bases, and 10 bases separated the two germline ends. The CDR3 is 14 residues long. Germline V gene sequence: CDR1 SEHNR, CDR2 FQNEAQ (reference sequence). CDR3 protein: CASSFWRVQETQYF. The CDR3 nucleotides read TGTGCCAGCAGCTTTTGGAGGGTTCAAGAGACCCAGTACTTC. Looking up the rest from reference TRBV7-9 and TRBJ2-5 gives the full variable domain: DTGVSQNPRHKITKRGQNVTFRCDPISEHNRLYWYRQTLGQGPEFLTYFQNEAQLEKSRLLSDRFSAERPKGSFSTLEIQRTEQGDSAMYLCASSFWRVQETQYFGPGTRLLVL.

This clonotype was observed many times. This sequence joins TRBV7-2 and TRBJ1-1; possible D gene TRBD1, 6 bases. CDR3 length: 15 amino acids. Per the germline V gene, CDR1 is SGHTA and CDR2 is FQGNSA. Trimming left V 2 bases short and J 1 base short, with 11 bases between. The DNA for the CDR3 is TGTGCCAGCAGCTTATTACCAGGGGAGAACACTGAAGCTTTCTTT. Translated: CASSLLPGENTEAFF.

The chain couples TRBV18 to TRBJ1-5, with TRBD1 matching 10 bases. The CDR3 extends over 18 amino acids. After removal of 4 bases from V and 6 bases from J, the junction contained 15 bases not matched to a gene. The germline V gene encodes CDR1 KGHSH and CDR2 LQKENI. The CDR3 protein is CASSHSFPLTGGGQPQHF. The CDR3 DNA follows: TGTGCCAGCTCACACTCCTTTCCCCTGACAGGGGGCGGTCAGCCCCAGCATTTT.

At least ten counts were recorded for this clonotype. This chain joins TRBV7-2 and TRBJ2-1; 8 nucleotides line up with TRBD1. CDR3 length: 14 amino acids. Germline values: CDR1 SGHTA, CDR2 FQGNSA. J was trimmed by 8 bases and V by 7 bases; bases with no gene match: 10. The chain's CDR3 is CASIISGGLDEQFF. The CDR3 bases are TGTGCCAGCATCATCTCAGGGGGCTTAGATGAGCAGTTCTTC. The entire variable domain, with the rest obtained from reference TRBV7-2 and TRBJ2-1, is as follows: GAGVSQSPSNKVTEKGKDVELRCDPISGHTALYWYRQSLGQGLEFLIYFQGNSAPDKSGLPSDRFSAERTGGSVSTLTIQRTQQEDSAVYLCASIISGGLDEQFFGPGTRLTVL.

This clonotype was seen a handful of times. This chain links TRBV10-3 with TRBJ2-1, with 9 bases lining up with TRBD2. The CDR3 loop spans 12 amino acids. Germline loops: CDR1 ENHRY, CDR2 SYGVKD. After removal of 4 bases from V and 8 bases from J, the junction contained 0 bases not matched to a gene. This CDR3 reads CAISGGGDEQFF. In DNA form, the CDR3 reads TGTGCCATCAGTGGCGGGGGGGATGAGCAGTTCTTC.

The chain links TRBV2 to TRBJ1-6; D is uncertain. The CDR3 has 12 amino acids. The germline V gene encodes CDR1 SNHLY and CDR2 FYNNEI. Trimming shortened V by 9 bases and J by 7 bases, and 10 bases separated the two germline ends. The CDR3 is CASFTGNSPLHF. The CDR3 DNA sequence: TGTGCCAGTTTTACGGGGAATTCACCCCTCCACTTT.

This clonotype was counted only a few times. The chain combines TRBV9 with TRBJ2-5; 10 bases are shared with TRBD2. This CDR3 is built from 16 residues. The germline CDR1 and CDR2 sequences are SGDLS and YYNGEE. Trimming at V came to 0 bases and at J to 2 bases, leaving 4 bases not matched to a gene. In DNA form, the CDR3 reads TGTGCCAGCAGCGTAGGAGCGGGGGGGCAACAAGAGACCCAGTACTTC. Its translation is CASSVGAGGQQETQYF. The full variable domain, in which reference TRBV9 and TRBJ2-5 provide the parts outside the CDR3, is DSGVTQTPKHLITATGQRVTLRCSPRSGDLSVYWYQQSLDQGLQFLIQYYNGEERAKGNILERFSAQQFPDLHSELNLSSLELGDSALYFCASSVGAGGQQETQYFGPGTRLLVL.

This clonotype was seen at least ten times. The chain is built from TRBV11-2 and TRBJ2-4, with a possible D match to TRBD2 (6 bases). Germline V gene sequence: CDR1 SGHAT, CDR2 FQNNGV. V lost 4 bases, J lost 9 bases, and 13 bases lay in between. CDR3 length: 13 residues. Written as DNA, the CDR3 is TGTGCCAGCAGCTCAGGACCCGGGGGCATTCAGTACTTC. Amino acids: CASSSGPGGIQYF.

The CDR3 coding sequence is TGCGCCAGCAGCCAAGATGCTCTGAGGGATGAGCAGTTCTTC. It encodes CASSQDALRDEQFF. The chain has TRBV4-1 and TRBJ2-1, with TRBD2 as a possible D gene (5 bases). V lost 0 bases, J lost 8 bases, and 11 bases lay in between. Germline CDR1 is MGHRA and CDR2 is YSYEKL. The CDR3 loop spans 14 amino acids.

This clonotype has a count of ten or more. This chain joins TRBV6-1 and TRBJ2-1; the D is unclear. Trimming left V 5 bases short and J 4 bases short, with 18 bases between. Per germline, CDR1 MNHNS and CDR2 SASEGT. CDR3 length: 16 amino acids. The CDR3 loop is CASSYMRTTPYNEQFF. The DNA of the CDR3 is TGTGCCAGCAGTTACATGCGGACGACCCCTTACAATGAGCAGTTCTTC.

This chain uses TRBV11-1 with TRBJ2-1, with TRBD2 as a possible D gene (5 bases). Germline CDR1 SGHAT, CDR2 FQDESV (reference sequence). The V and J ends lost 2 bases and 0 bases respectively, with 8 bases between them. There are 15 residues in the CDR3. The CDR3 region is CASSLRSGSYNEQFF. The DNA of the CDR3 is TGTGCCAGCAGCTTAAGAAGCGGCTCCTACAATGAGCAGTTCTTC.

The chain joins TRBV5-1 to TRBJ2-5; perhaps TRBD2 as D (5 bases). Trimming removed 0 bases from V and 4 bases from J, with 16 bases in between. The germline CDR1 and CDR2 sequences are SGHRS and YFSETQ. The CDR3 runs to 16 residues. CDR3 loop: CASSLEGVASSETQYF. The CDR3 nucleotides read TGCGCCAGCAGCTTGGAGGGCGTAGCGTCATCAGAGACCCAGTACTTC.